This T cell receptor beta chain stems from a study of CD8 T cells in ankylosing spondylitis. Study-wide results and caveats: In ankylosing spondylitis patients, matched synovial fluid reportedly showed significant enrichment of disease-linked clones. There was a TCR beta motif, made of several highly homologous variants, that appeared characteristic of ankylosing spondylitis blood. Clones that were linked to disease were CD8+ and were relatively rare in peripheral blood.

The CDR3 is made up of 12 amino acids. The V gene lost 6 bases and the J gene lost 3 bases, with 9 bases spanning the gap. Germline loops: CDR1 SQVTM, CDR2 ANQGSEA. This clonotype showed up many times. The antigen is not known. TCRdb re-analysed the 5' RACE reads in MiXCR, keeping a single row per CDR3 protein. The sample consists of approximately 300,000 distinct CDR3 sequences, 7.5% to 9% of them appearing once. The sequenced sample was blood, either unsorted or a sorted T cell fraction (not recorded which). This clonotype was sampled from a male donor with ankylosing spondylitis. The chain has TRBV29-1 and TRBJ2-1; D possibly corresponds to TRBD1 (5 bases). The CDR3 DNA reads as TGCAGCGTACGACAGAACTACAATGAGCAGTTCTTC. Its translation is CSVRQNYNEQFF.